This T cell receptor beta chain was found in a study of CD8+CD57+ T cells in acquired aplastic anemia. Study background: Sorted CD4+ and CD8+ cell DNA averaged roughly 3.2 ug.

The CDR3 has 16 residues. Germline loops: CDR1 SGDLS, CDR2 YYNGEE. V dropped 4 bases and J dropped 4; count of bases not matched to a gene: 10. TCR beta VDJ and CDR3 were profiled, and genomic DNA was the template. MiXCR, run by TCRdb on the reads, gives a single entry per CDR3 protein. The top ten hold 10% to 15% of the sample, which has around 180,000 distinct CDR3 sequences, approximately 48% seen once. Those patients picked for sequencing had displayed CD8+CD57+ cell expansion on flow cytometry. There are a few counts of this clonotype. Sequenced sample: sorted CD4+, CD8+, or CD8+CD57+ T cells (not recorded which) from PBMCs. The receptor was derived from a human donor with aplastic anemia. This chain links TRBV9 with TRBJ1-4; 7 bases agree with TRBD1. CDR3 sequence (DNA): TGTGCCAGCAGCACTCACGGGACAGCCAATAATGAAAAACTGTTTTTT. Translating gives CASSTHGTANNEKLFF.